Below, 27 T cell receptor beta chains from the same sample are listed, as sequenced in a study of early T cells in non-severe SARS-CoV-2 infection. MiXCR, applied by TCRdb to the 5' RACE reads, yields one record per CDR3 protein. The sample carries roughly 100,000 distinct CDR3 sequences, 14% recorded once. The sequencing sample was made of whole blood. Receptor source: an adult who was a healthcare worker with PCR-confirmed SARS-CoV-2 infection or an uninfected control (not recorded which).

A few counts support this clonotype. V gene TRBV7-8 combines with J gene TRBJ2-7, with 9 bases lining up with TRBD1. V dropped 10 bases and J dropped 5; count of bases not matched to a gene: 3. The CDR3 has 11 amino acids. CDR1 SGHVS and CDR2 FQNEAQ come from the germline V gene. In DNA, the CDR3 is TGTGCCATCAGACAGGGGGACGAGCAGTACTTC. Residues: CAIRQGDEQYF.

This clonotype was detected ten times or more. This sequence joins TRBV29-1 and TRBJ2-1; 10 nucleotides agree with TRBD1. Germline trimming cut 5 bases from V and 6 bases from J; bases unmatched to any gene: 4. CDR3 size: 13 residues. The germline V gene encodes CDR1 SQVTM and CDR2 ANQGSEA. The DNA of the CDR3 is TGCAGCGTTTCGGGGACAGGGGTCAATGAGCAGTTCTTC. Protein product: CSVSGTGVNEQFF.

The genes are TRBV10-3 and TRBJ2-3, with TRBD2 matching over 7 bases. The CDR3 runs to 15 residues. The germline CDR1 and CDR2 sequences are ENHRY and SYGVKD. The junction had 5 bases not matched to a gene; V was cut back by 5 bases and J by 0 bases. The CDR3 region is CAISPGGTSTDTQYF. The CDR3 DNA reads TGTGCCATCAGTCCGGGAGGAACCAGCACAGATACGCAGTATTTT.

This clonotype was observed many times. The V call is TRBV5-4, the J call TRBJ1-1; D is undetermined. V lost 0 bases, J lost 3 bases, and 12 bases lay in between. Germline CDR1 and CDR2: SGHNT and YYREEE (reference sequence). The CDR3 has 15 residues. CDR3 nucleotide sequence: TGTGCCAGCAGCTTGGGACGGGGAAAGGACACTGAAGCTTTCTTT. Its protein is CASSLGRGKDTEAFF.

The chain couples TRBV25-1 to TRBJ1-6; tentative D call: TRBD1 (5 bases). Germline CDR1 and CDR2: MGHDK and SYGVNS. The CDR3 consists of 14 residues. V was clipped by 3 bases and J by 10 bases, with 13 bases between them. The CDR3: CASSERRVSSPLHF. The DNA of the CDR3 is TGTGCCAGCAGTGAGCGCAGGGTATCATCACCCCTCCACTTT.

This clonotype was seen repeatedly, ten times or more. This rearrangement joins TRBV3-2 to TRBJ2-5. TRBV3-2 is labeled a pseudogene. This CDR3 has 13 residues. The CDR3 nucleotides are TGTGCCAGCAGCCAAGAGGACCAAGAGACCCAGTACTTC. Translating it yields CASSQEDQETQYF.

The V call is TRBV4-1, the J call TRBJ1-1; D remains unclear. V lost 3 bases and J 0 bases, leaving 11 bases between the germline ends. Germline CDR1 and CDR2: MGHRA and YSYEKL. The CDR3 is 15 residues long. CDR3 nucleotide sequence: TGCGCCAGCAGCCAGGGATTCCAACTGAACACTGAAGCTTTCTTT. This gives the protein CASSQGFQLNTEAFF.

This sequence joins TRBV5-1 and TRBJ2-7; no reliable D call. The V end was cut by 0 bases, the J end by 6 bases, with 13 bases between. Germline CDR1 SGHRS, CDR2 YFSETQ. The CDR3 runs 14 residues. The CDR3 coding sequence is TGCGCCAGCAGCTTGGCCGGCGGCGGTACCGAGCAGTACTTC. Its translation is CASSLAGGGTEQYF.

The V and J genes are TRBV7-2 and TRBJ2-7; D remains unclear. The CDR3 totals 10 residues. Trimming left V 8 bases short and J 7 bases short, with 9 bases between. CDR1 and CDR2 (germline): SGHTA, FQGNSA. The CDR3: CASGNREQYF. For the CDR3, the DNA is TGTGCCAGCGGGAATCGTGAGCAGTACTTC.

This chain connects TRBV6-1 to TRBJ2-7; D gene ambiguous. Per the germline V gene, CDR1 is MNHNS and CDR2 is SASEGT. Trimming left V 3 bases short and J 4 bases short, with 13 bases between. This CDR3 spans 14 amino acids. CDR3 coding DNA: TGTGCCAGCAGTGAGATGGCTCACAAATACGAGCAGTACTTC. Its translation is CASSEMAHKYEQYF.

The table lists this clonotype with many counts. This chain connects TRBV11-2 to TRBJ1-2; D is uncertain. Germline V CDR1 and CDR2: SGHAT, FQNNGV. This CDR3 has 14 residues. Trimming removed 0 bases from V and 4 bases from J, with 9 bases in between. Here the CDR3 reads CASSLDSFGYGYTF. The CDR3 DNA sequence: TGTGCCAGCAGCTTAGACTCTTTTGGCTATGGCTACACCTTC.

This clonotype has only a few counts. This sequence joins TRBV11-2 and TRBJ2-2, with 7 bases identical to TRBD2. The CDR3 length is 15 residues. Germline CDR1 is SGHAT and CDR2 is FQNNGV. V lost 5 bases and J lost 5; bases outside the gene matches: 8. The CDR3 nucleotides read TGTGCCAGCAGCGCACTAGCGAGACCAACCGGGGAGCTGTTTTTT. Its translation is CASSALARPTGELFF.

The sample holds a few counts of this clonotype. The V gene is TRBV18, the J gene TRBJ1-2, with 7 nucleotides matching TRBD1. Unmatched junction bases numbered 7, after V lost 5 bases and J lost 1 base. The germline V gene has CDR1 KGHSH and CDR2 LQKENI. The CDR3 loop spans 15 amino acids. CDR3: CASSAPTGDNYGYTF. CDR3 sequence (DNA): TGTGCCAGCTCAGCGCCCACAGGGGATAACTATGGCTACACCTTC.

This clonotype was observed a few times. The chain joins TRBV14 to TRBJ2-2; perhaps TRBD1 as D (6 bases). Germline V gives CDR1 SGHDN, CDR2 FVKESK. Between the trimmed V and J ends, which lost 7 bases and 4 bases, there was a span of 10 bases. This CDR3 has 13 residues. The CDR3 nucleotides are TGTGCCAGCAACAGGGTCGGCACCGGGGAGCTGTTTTTT. It yields the protein CASNRVGTGELFF.

The rearrangement uses TRBV12-3 or TRBV12-4 and TRBJ2-7, with unresolved D. The CDR3 is made up of 13 amino acids. The ends were cut back, 5 bases at V and 2 bases at J, with 10 bases in the middle. The CDR3 nucleotides read TGTGCCAGCAGTCTAGGGTCCACCTACGAGCAGTACTTC. Amino acids: CASSLGSTYEQYF.

V is TRBV6-5 and J is TRBJ1-3; D unresolved. Germline V gives CDR1 MNHEY, CDR2 SVGAGI. Deletions cut 0 bases from V and 8 bases from J, with 11 bases between. This CDR3 has 14 amino acids. CDR3 protein: CASSYSAGGYTIYF. CDR3 DNA: TGTGCCAGCAGTTACTCGGCAGGAGGATACACCATATATTTT.

A remark on this clonotype: This may come from a read error, since a much larger clone is one base off. V usage is TRBV4-2 and J usage is TRBJ2-7, with a tentative D call TRBD1 (6 bases). This CDR3 has 15 amino acids. V was cut by 6 bases and J by 3 bases, with 18 bases left in between. Germline V lookup: CDR1 LGHNA, CDR2 YNFKEQ. The CDR3 protein is CASRQFSGRGYEQYF. The CDR3 bases are TGTGCCAGCAGACAATTCAGCGGCAGGGGCTACGAGCAGTACTTC.

This clonotype was detected many times. V is TRBV7-8 and J is TRBJ1-2; D gene ambiguous. The CDR3 length is 15 residues. Germline V gene sequence: CDR1 SGHVS, CDR2 FQNEAQ. V was shortened by 1 base and J by 5 bases, with 14 bases between the two germline ends. The CDR3 is CASSLVLPEGYGYTF. CDR3 nucleotides: TGTGCCAGCAGCTTAGTTCTCCCGGAGGGATATGGCTACACCTTC.

This clonotype came up a few times. The genes are TRBV7-2 and TRBJ2-3, with TRBD2 matching 10 bases. Trimming at V came to 5 bases and at J to 5 bases, leaving 13 bases not matched to a gene. The CDR3 spans 17 residues. CDR1 and CDR2 (germline): SGHTA, FQGNSA. The CDR3 sequence: CASSLLYPGLAKDTQYF. The CDR3 coding sequence is TGTGCCAGCAGCCTCCTATACCCGGGACTAGCGAAAGATACGCAGTATTTT.

J is TRBJ1-2 and V is TRBV14; perhaps TRBD1 as D (5 bases). This CDR3 region has 15 residues. Germline CDR1 and CDR2: SGHDN and FVKESK. V lost 4 bases and J lost 4, with 16 bases in between. The CDR3 bases are TGTGCCAGCAGCCCATCCGAGACAGCTGTCTATGGCTACACCTTC. This codes for CASSPSETAVYGYTF.

The rearrangement links TRBV29-1 to TRBJ2-7; D is possibly TRBD1 or TRBD2 (5 bases each). V was shortened by 3 bases and J by 2 bases, with 11 bases between the two germline ends. The CDR3 spans 13 residues. The germline gives CDR1 SQVTM, CDR2 ANQGSEA. The CDR3 coding sequence is TGCAGCGTTGACGGGGACGGAACCTACGAGCAGTACTTC. Protein sequence: CSVDGDGTYEQYF.

This clonotype was seen a few times. The chain combines TRBV20-1 with TRBJ1-4; D gene uncertain. V gave up 7 bases and J gave up 5 bases, with 11 bases separating them. The CDR3 covers 12 residues. Germline loops: CDR1 DFQATT, CDR2 SNEGSKA (reference sequence). CDR3 loop: CSVGRVNEKLFF. The CDR3 DNA is TGCAGTGTGGGCCGGGTCAATGAAAAACTGTTTTTT.

The rearrangement uses TRBV2 and TRBJ2-3; 8 positions match TRBD1. Germline V gives CDR1 SNHLY, CDR2 FYNNEI. There are 15 residues in the CDR3. J lost 1 base, V lost 11 bases, and 11 bases had no gene match. Here the CDR3 DNA reads TGTGCCCCCCAAGGGTCGGACAGGGGCACAGATACGCAGTATTTT. Translated, it gives CAPQGSDRGTDTQYF.

J is TRBJ2-2 and V is TRBV10-3; 11 nucleotides match TRBD2. Germline CDR1 is ENHRY and CDR2 is SYGVKD. There are 17 residues in the CDR3. The ends lost 4 bases at V and 0 bases at J; junction bases unmatched: 4. CDR3 nucleotides: TGTGCCATCAGTGCACTAGCGGGGGACCCGAACACCGGGGAGCTGTTTTTT. Its translation: CAISALAGDPNTGELFF.

The genes are TRBV20-1 and TRBJ1-2; D remains unclear. Germline V CDR1 and CDR2: DFQATT, SNEGSKA (reference sequence). The CDR3 is made up of 11 amino acids. Trimming cost V 7 bases and J 6 bases, with 12 bases left between them. CDR3 bases: TGCAGTGGAGGGTTGTTCGATGGCTACACCTTC. Translating it yields CSGGLFDGYTF.

In its sample, this clonotype was seen a few times. This rearrangement joins TRBV7-9 to TRBJ2-3; 8 positions match TRBD1. Trimming at V came to 2 bases and at J to 2 bases, leaving 3 bases not matched to a gene. CDR1 is SEHNR and CDR2 is FQNEAQ in the germline V gene (reference sequence). This CDR3 is 15 amino acids long. The CDR3 loop reads CASSLNRGNTDTQYF. The CDR3 DNA reads as TGTGCCAGCAGCTTAAACAGGGGGAACACAGATACGCAGTATTTT.

The chain has TRBV3-1 and TRBJ2-7; either TRBD1 or TRBD2 may fit D (5 bases each). The CDR3 loop spans 13 amino acids. Germline V gene sequence: CDR1 LGHDT, CDR2 YNNKEL (reference sequence). The ends were cut back, 4 bases at V and 6 bases at J, with 13 bases in the middle. The CDR3: CASSLSLGVEQYF. DNA of the CDR3: TGTGCCAGCAGCCTCTCCCTGGGGGTCGAGCAGTACTTC.